A single sample gave rise to the 20 T cell receptor beta chains below, sequenced in a study of T-cell reconstitution after alpha-beta-depleted transplantation in children. The TCRbeta library was prepared with unique molecular identifiers. MiXCR was run by TCRdb on the PCR reads, yielding one entry per CDR3 protein. The sample comprises about 400,000 distinct CDR3 sequences, 20% of which are singletons, and approximately 3.9% rests with the top ten. Sequencing used PBMCs from the stem cell graft donor, obtained from the stem cell graft. The receptors come from a human donor who donated a stem cell graft to a child with acute myeloid leukemia.

The J gene is TRBJ2-1, the V gene TRBV3-1, with 8 bases aligning to TRBD2. The length of the CDR3 is 16 residues. With V trimmed by 1 base and J by 1 base, 3 bases remained unmatched. Germline lookup yields CDR1 LGHDT and CDR2 YNNKEL (reference sequence). The CDR3 loop is CASSQVAGPSYNEQFF. For the CDR3, the DNA is TGTGCCAGCAGCCAAGTAGCGGGGCCATCCTACAATGAGCAGTTCTTC.

This clonotype was detected many times. This chain joins TRBV12-3 or TRBV12-4 and TRBJ1-1, with 7 bases fitting TRBD1. The CDR3 has 14 residues. V trimming: 8 bases; J trimming: 1 base; junction bases outside the gene matches: 7. The CDR3 loop reads CASARRDRNTEAFF. The DNA for the CDR3 is TGTGCCAGCGCTCGACGGGACAGGAACACTGAAGCTTTCTTT.

The chain has TRBV24-1 and TRBJ2-1; D gene uncertain. Trimming removed 6 bases from V and 6 bases from J, with 14 bases in between. Germline-derived CDR1 and CDR2 are KGHDR and SFDVKD. There are 14 residues in the CDR3. Written as DNA, the CDR3 is TGTGCCACCAGTTTGGCAGGAGAGTTCAATGAGCAGTTCTTC. Protein product: CATSLAGEFNEQFF.

The rearrangement links TRBV12-3 or TRBV12-4 to TRBJ2-3, with 12 bases aligning to TRBD1. This CDR3 is 16 amino acids long. V shed 6 bases and J 3 bases; nucleotides not matched to a gene: 7. The CDR3 is CASSRGTGGITDTQYF. The DNA for the CDR3 is TGTGCCAGCAGCCGTGGGACAGGGGGCATTACAGATACGCAGTATTTT.

The chain carries TRBV10-3 and TRBJ2-3, with 8 positions matching TRBD2. The V and J ends lost 4 bases and 5 bases, in that order; junction bases with no gene match: 5. Germline V gives CDR1 ENHRY, CDR2 SYGVKD. This CDR3 region has 14 residues. The CDR3 bases are TGTGCCATCAGTGGGACGGGACTAGAAGATACGCAGTATTTT. Protein sequence: CAISGTGLEDTQYF.

This chain links TRBV28 with TRBJ2-7; 12 bases agree with TRBD2. Germline V lookup: CDR1 MDHEN, CDR2 SYDVKM. The CDR3 runs 15 residues. The junction had 7 bases not matched to a gene; V was cut back by 5 bases and J by 5 bases. The CDR3 region has the DNA TGTGCCAGCAGTGACCCGAGACTAGCGGGAGACGAGCAGTACTTC. Residues: CASSDPRLAGDEQYF.

There are a few counts of this clonotype. The chain couples TRBV20-1 to TRBJ2-6; D gene unclear. V was cut by 1 base and J by 2 bases, with 9 bases left in between. The length of the CDR3 is 15 residues. Germline lookup yields CDR1 DFQATT and CDR2 SNEGSKA (reference sequence). CDR3 sequence reads: CSARVYTAGANVLTF. DNA for the CDR3: TGCAGTGCTAGAGTATACACAGCTGGGGCCAACGTCCTGACTTTC.

This chain connects TRBV10-3 to TRBJ2-3; D perhaps matches TRBD1 (6 bases). The CDR3 loop spans 19 amino acids. Trimming took 6 bases from V and 0 from J, leaving 25 bases between them. Per germline, CDR1 ENHRY and CDR2 SYGVKD. The CDR3 nucleotides are TGTGCCATCAGCGAGGATTCCTACTCAGGGGCATTGAGCACAGATACGCAGTATTTT. This encodes CAISEDSYSGALSTDTQYF.

This clonotype was seen only a few times. The genes are TRBV7-2 and TRBJ2-7, with 7 bases aligning to TRBD2. The CDR3 covers 14 residues. CDR1 and CDR2 (germline): SGHTA, FQGNSA. The junction had 9 bases not matched to a gene; V was cut back by 8 bases and J by 2 bases. CDR3 DNA sequence: TGTGCCAGCCTGGGGAGCGGGGTCACCTACGAGCAGTACTTC. Translation: CASLGSGVTYEQYF.

This clonotype came up many times. The genes are TRBV29-1 and TRBJ2-5; 7 bases map to TRBD1. J lost 2 bases, V lost 4 bases, and 4 bases had no gene match. This CDR3 region has 13 residues. Germline-derived CDR1 and CDR2 are SQVTM and ANQGSEA. The CDR3 bases are TGCAGCGTTGGACAGGGCCAACAAGAGACCCAGTACTTC. This gives the protein CSVGQGQQETQYF.

The chain employs TRBV2 and TRBJ2-2; D is unclear. Trimming cost V 10 bases and J 5 bases, with 11 bases left between them. The CDR3 loop spans 12 amino acids. CDR1 SNHLY and CDR2 FYNNEI come from the germline V gene. The chain's CDR3 is CATLDETGELFF. The DNA of the CDR3 is TGTGCCACCCTGGACGAAACCGGGGAGCTGTTTTTT.

This clonotype occurred many times. The chain has TRBV12-5 and TRBJ2-5, with TRBD2 matching over 10 bases. The V gene end was trimmed by 1 base and the J gene end by 2 bases; junction bases not matched to a gene: 4. Germline V gene sequence: CDR1 LGHNT, CDR2 FRNRAP. The CDR3 has 16 residues. The DNA for the CDR3 is TGTGCTAGTGGTTTGGGGACTAGCGGTGATCAAGAGACCCAGTACTTC. This encodes CASGLGTSGDQETQYF.

This clonotype turned up a few times. The chain carries TRBV20-1 and TRBJ1-1, with 7 bases fitting TRBD1. The V gene's germline CDR1 is DFQATT and CDR2 SNEGSKA (reference sequence). The CDR3 has 15 residues. Trimming removed 3 bases from V and 4 bases from J; junction bases left unmatched: 11. CDR3: CSASVPDRAGTEAFF. DNA for the CDR3: TGCAGTGCTAGTGTCCCAGACAGGGCCGGCACTGAAGCTTTCTTT.

J is TRBJ2-7 and V is TRBV20-1; TRBD2 agrees at 14 bases. Trimming removed 6 bases from V and 4 bases from J; junction bases left unmatched: 14. Germline V gene data show CDR1 as DFQATT and CDR2 as SNEGSKA (reference sequence). CDR3 size: 17 residues. CDR3 loop: CSARTPGLAGEGYEQYF. CDR3 in DNA: TGCAGTGCGCGGACACCGGGACTAGCGGGAGAGGGGTACGAGCAGTACTTC.

This chain uses TRBV5-5 with TRBJ2-7; no firm D call. Germline V gene sequence: CDR1 SGHKS, CDR2 YYEKEE (reference sequence). CDR3 length: 12 residues. The V end lost 4 bases, the J end lost 4 bases, and 9 bases lay between the germline ends. CDR3 amino acids: CASSEDIYEQYF. The CDR3 DNA reads as TGTGCCAGCAGCGAAGATATTTACGAGCAGTACTTC.

This clonotype was recorded a few times. The chain employs TRBV28 and TRBJ2-3; D might be TRBD2 (12 bases). The germline CDR1 and CDR2 sequences are MDHEN and SYDVKM. The CDR3 has 21 residues. V was trimmed by 3 bases and J by 6 bases, leaving 34 bases between them. The CDR3 sequence: CASSFLGTGGLAGGAVDTQYF. The CDR3 nucleotides read TGTGCCAGCAGTTTTCTTGGGACAGGGGGACTAGCGGGTGGTGCTGTGGATACGCAGTATTTT. The complete variable domain, with remaining parts taken from reference TRBV28 and TRBJ2-3, reads DVKVTQSSRYLVKRTGEKVFLECVQDMDHENMFWYRQDPGLGLRLIYFSYDVKMKEKGDIPEGYSVSREKKERFSLILESASTNQTSMYLCASSFLGTGGLAGGAVDTQYFGPGTRLTVL.

This chain connects TRBV28 to TRBJ2-7; 10 bases fit TRBD1. Germline V gene sequence: CDR1 MDHEN, CDR2 SYDVKM. CDR3 length: 15 residues. The ends lost 4 bases at V and 6 bases at J; junction bases unmatched: 9. The CDR3 DNA reads TGTGCCAGCAGTTGGCCGGGACAGGGGTATATCGAGCAGTACTTC. Translating gives CASSWPGQGYIEQYF.

The chain combines TRBV28 with TRBJ2-7; unclear D gene. This CDR3 region has 11 residues. Trimming took 6 bases from V and 3 from J, leaving 6 bases between them. CDR1 is MDHEN, CDR2 SYDVKM, per germline. The CDR3 spells CASSTNYEQYF. The CDR3 nucleotides are TGTGCCAGCAGCACAAACTACGAGCAGTACTTC.

There are a few counts of this clonotype. This chain uses TRBV29-1 with TRBJ2-7; D tentatively fits TRBD1 or TRBD2 (6 bases each). Germline V gene sequence: CDR1 SQVTM, CDR2 ANQGSEA. CDR3 length: 13 residues. Trimming left V 3 bases short and J 6 bases short, with 15 bases between. The CDR3 protein is CSVDRGAGTEQYF. Written as DNA, the CDR3 is TGCAGCGTTGATAGGGGGGCTGGGACCGAGCAGTACTTC.

J is TRBJ2-7 and V is TRBV20-1, with 12 nucleotides matching TRBD2. The germline CDR1 and CDR2 sequences are DFQATT and SNEGSKA (reference sequence). Trimming at V came to 6 bases and at J to 5 bases, leaving 11 bases not matched to a gene. This CDR3 has 15 residues. The CDR3 loop reads CSAPGGLAGDDEQYF. The CDR3 DNA reads TGCAGTGCCCCAGGGGGACTAGCGGGCGACGACGAGCAGTACTTC.